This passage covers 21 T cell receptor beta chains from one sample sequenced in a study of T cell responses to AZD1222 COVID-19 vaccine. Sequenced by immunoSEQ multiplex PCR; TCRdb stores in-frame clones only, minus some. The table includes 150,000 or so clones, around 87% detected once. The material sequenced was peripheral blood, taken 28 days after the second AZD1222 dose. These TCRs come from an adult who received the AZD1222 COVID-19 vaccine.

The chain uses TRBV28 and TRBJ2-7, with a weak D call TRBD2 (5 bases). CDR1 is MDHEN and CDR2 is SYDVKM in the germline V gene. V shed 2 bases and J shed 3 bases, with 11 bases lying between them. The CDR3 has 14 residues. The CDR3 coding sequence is TGTGCCAGCAGTTTAGACGGGGATTACTACGAGCAGTACTTC. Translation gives CASSLDGDYYEQYF.

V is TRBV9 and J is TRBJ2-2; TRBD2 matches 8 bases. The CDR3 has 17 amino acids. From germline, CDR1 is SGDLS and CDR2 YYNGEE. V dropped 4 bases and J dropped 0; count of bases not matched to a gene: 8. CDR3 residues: CASSTDLAGPNTGELFF. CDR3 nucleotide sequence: TGTGCCAGCAGCACAGATTTAGCGGGGCCGAACACCGGGGAGCTGTTTTTT.

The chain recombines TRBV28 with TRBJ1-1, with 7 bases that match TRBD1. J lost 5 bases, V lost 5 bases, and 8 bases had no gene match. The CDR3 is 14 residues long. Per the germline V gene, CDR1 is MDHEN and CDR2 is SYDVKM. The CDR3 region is CASSPSGGGTEAFF. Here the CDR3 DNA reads TGTGCCAGCAGTCCTTCAGGGGGAGGTACTGAAGCTTTCTTT.

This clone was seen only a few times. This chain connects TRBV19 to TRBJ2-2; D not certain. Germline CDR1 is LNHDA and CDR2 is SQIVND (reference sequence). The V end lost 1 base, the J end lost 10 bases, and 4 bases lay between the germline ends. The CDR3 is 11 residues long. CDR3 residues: CASSIGAELFF. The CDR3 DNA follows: TGTGCCAGTAGTATAGGAGCGGAGCTGTTTTTT.

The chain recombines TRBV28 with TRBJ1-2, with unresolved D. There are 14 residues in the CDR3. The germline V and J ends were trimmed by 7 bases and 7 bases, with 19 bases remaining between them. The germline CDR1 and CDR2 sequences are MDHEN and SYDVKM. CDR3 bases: TGTGCCAGCACAAAGGACTCACAAACCGCTGGCTACACCTTC. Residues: CASTKDSQTAGYTF.

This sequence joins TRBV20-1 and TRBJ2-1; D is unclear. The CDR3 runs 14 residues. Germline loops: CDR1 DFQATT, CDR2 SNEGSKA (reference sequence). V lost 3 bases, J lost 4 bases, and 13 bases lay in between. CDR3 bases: TGCAGTGCTAGTGTGACCCCAGGATACAATGAGCAGTTCTTC. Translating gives CSASVTPGYNEQFF.

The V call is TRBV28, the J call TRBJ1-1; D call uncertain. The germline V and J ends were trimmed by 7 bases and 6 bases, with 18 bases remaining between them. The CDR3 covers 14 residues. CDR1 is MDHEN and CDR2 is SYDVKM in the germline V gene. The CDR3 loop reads CASKAFFVFPEAFF. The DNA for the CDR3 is TGTGCCAGCAAGGCTTTTTTCGTGTTCCCTGAAGCTTTCTTT.

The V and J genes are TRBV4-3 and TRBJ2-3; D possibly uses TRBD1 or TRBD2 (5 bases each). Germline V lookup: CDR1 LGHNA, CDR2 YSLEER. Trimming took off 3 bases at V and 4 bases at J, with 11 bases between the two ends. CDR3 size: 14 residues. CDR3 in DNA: TGCGCCAGCAGCCAGGGGGTGGCTGCAGATACGCAGTATTTT. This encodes CASSQGVAADTQYF.

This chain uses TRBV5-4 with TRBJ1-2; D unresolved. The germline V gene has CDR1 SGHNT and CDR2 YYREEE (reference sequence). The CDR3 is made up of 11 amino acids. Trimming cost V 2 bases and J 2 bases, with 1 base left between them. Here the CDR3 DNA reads TGTGCCAGCAGCTTAAACTATGGCTACACCTTC. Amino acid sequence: CASSLNYGYTF.

The CDR3 region has the DNA TGTGCCAGCAGATACAGGGTTCGGGAGACCCAGTACTTC. It translates to CASRYRVRETQYF. The chain uses TRBV5-6 and TRBJ2-5; weak D call: TRBD1 (6 bases). From germline, CDR1 is SGHDT and CDR2 YYEEEE. The CDR3 runs 13 residues. With 5 bases removed from V and 5 bases from J, the gap between germline ends came to 13 bases.

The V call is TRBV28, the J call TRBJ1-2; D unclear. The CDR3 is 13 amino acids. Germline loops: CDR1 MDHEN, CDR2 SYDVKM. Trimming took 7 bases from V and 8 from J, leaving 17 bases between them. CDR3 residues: CASNKQRDMGYTF. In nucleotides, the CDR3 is TGTGCCAGCAATAAACAGAGAGATATGGGCTACACCTTC.

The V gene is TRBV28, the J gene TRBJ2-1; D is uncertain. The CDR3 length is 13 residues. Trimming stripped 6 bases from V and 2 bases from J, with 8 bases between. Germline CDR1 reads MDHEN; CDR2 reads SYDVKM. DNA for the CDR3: TGTGCCAGCAGGGAAAGGACCTACAATGAGCAGTTCTTC. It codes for CASRERTYNEQFF.

In DNA form, the CDR3 reads TGCAGCGTTGAAATGGCAGGGGGGTACACCATATATTTT. Residues: CSVEMAGGYTIYF. This chain uses TRBV29-1 with TRBJ1-3; TRBD1 matches at 7 bases. This CDR3 comprises 13 residues. Unmatched junction bases numbered 6, after V lost 2 bases and J lost 8 bases. In germline, CDR1 is SQVTM, CDR2 ANQGSEA.

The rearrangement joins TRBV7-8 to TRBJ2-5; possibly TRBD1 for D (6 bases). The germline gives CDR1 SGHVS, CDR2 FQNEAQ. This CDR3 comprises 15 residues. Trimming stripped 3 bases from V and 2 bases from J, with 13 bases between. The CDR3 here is CASSLTGSQQETQYF. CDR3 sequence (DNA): TGTGCCAGCAGCTTGACAGGATCTCAACAAGAGACCCAGTACTTC.

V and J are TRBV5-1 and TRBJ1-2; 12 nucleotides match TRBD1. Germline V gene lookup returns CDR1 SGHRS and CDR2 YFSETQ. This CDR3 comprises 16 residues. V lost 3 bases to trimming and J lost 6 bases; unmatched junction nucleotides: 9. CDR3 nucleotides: TGCGCCAGCAGCTACCTGCCGGGACAGGGGGCCCATGGCTACACCTTC. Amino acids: CASSYLPGQGAHGYTF.

CDR3 residues: CASKFTAGDTQYF. The CDR3 nucleotides read TGTGCCAGCAAGTTTACAGCGGGGGATACGCAGTATTTT. V is TRBV5-5 and J is TRBJ2-3; 7 bases match TRBD2. Germline CDR1 and CDR2: SGHKS and YYEKEE (reference sequence). The CDR3 contains 13 residues. The trim removed 6 bases at V and 6 bases at J, leaving 7 bases unmatched.

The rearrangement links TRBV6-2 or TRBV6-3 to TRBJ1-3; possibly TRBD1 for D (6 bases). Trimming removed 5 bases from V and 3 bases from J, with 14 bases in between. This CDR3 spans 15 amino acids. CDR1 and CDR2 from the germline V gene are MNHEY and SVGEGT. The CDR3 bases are TGTGCCAGCAGTGCTACTGGGGGGCTTGGAAACACCATATATTTT. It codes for CASSATGGLGNTIYF.

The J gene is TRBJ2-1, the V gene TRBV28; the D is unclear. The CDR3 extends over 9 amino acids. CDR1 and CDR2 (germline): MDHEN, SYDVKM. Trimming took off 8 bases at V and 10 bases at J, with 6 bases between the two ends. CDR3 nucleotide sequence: TGTGCCAGCGGTCGGGAGCAGTTCTTC. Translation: CASGREQFF.

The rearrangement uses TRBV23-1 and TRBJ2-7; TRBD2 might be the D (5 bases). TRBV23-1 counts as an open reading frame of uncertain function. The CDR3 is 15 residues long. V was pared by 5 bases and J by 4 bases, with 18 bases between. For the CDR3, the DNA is TGCGCCAGCAGTAGGTCGGACGGAGGATTATACGAGCAGTACTTC. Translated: CASSRSDGGLYEQYF.

The CDR3 region is CASSELSQQFF. In DNA form, the CDR3 reads TGTGCCAGCAGTGAGCTTTCTCAGCAGTTCTTC. The chain joins TRBV2 to TRBJ2-1; D remains unclear. The CDR3 length is 11 residues. Trimming stripped 3 bases from V and 11 bases from J, with 8 bases between. The germline CDR1 and CDR2 sequences are SNHLY and FYNNEI.

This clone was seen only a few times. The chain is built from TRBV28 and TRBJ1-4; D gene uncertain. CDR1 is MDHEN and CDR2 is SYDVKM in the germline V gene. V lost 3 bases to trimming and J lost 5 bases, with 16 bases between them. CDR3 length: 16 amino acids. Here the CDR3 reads CASSFLAGEGNEKLFF. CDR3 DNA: TGTGCCAGCAGTTTTCTTGCCGGGGAGGGAAATGAAAAACTGTTTTTT.